A selection of T cell receptor beta chains follows, all from one sample in a study of a mutant IDH1 vaccine in newly diagnosed glioma. This table comes from immunoSEQ multiplex PCR, and its TCRdb copy is limited to in-frame clones, with some not included. This table holds around 99,000 clones, roughly 75% found once. This material consisted of PBMCs, taken from a glioma patient treated with radiotherapy, temozolomide or both. Receptor source: a man in his forties with glioma. The CDR3 runs from the conserved cysteine through the conserved F or W.

TRBV6-5	TRBJ1-1	CASSYRRGITEAFF
TRBV6-6	TRBJ1-5	CASSGDRVVNQPQHF
TRBV4-2	TRBJ1-5	CASSPPGANQPQHF
TRBV14	TRBJ1-6	CASSQRQGAIIHSPLHF
TRBV5-8	TRBJ2-1	CASSLKRGQGRVAYNEQFF
TRBV5-4	TRBJ2-7	CASSRARSYEQYF
TRBV9	TRBJ2-5	CASSLSSGTPLAGGPETQYF
TRBV7-3	TRBJ1-2	CASSSTGGNYGYTF
TRBV7-9	TRBJ2-5	CASSLALAEQETQYF
TRBV15	TRBJ2-7	CATSSSSGGYEQYF
TRBV18	TRBJ1-5	CASSPVYEQPQHF
TRBV10-3	TRBJ1-1	CAILGGQRNTEAFF
TRBV5-8	TRBJ2-7	CASSPPRAGVSFNEQYF
TRBV9	TRBJ2-1	CASSVMTSGLSYNEQFF
TRBV6-6	TRBJ2-7	CASGGPTDSDEQYF
TRBV4-3	TRBJ2-2	CASSQAVRGGELFF
TRBV19	TRBJ1-1	CASRGQGWNTEAFF
TRBV10-1	TRBJ1-3	CASSEYLGRGNTIYF
TRBV7-6	TRBJ2-1	CASSLVVGQRGGRNEQFF
TRBV2	TRBJ1-1	CASTPGQNTEAFF
TRBV7-3	TRBJ2-5	CASSLGRGKETQYF
TRBV4-3	TRBJ2-7	CASSQGTGKAYEQYF
TRBV27	TRBJ1-2	CASSFGGGGYTF
TRBV27	TRBJ1-5	CASSPTGANQPQHF
TRBV6-5	TRBJ1-5	CASGRADQPQHF